The entry that follows covers one T cell receptor beta chain sequence. These data come from a study of T cell changes during pregnancy in multiple sclerosis. Unmatched junction bases numbered 7, after V lost 5 bases and J lost 5 bases. Germline CDR1 is KGHSH and CDR2 is LQKENI. The CDR3 consists of 14 residues. Using immunoSEQ multiplex PCR, the repertoire was profiled, and TCRdb retains in-frame clones only, with some absent. The sample lists 30,000 or so clones, 88% occurring once. The J gene is TRBJ1-2, the V gene TRBV18, with 8 positions matching TRBD1. This sequence was found in a female donor in good health, enrolled as a control in a pregnancy study. The sequencing here drew on CD4+ T cells from peripheral blood mononuclear cells, taken in the first trimester of pregnancy. CDR3 in DNA: TGTGCCAGCTCAATACAGGGGGGCGAGTATGGCTACACCTTC. It specifies CASSIQGGEYGYTF.